The present T cell receptor (beta chain) was sequenced within a study of blood T cell repertoires in COVID-19. Study information: In each case, the material was cDNA or gDNA derived from T cells, B-cell-depleted T cells, or PBMCs.

This clone was counted a few times. Original data processing: Amplification with reference gene primers provided the estimates of nucleated cell counts. Generated by immunoSEQ multiplex PCR, the TCRdb table keeps only in-frame clones and is missing some. V and J calls and clone size are given by that table; D and trimming were obtained from the DNA. This sample has 270,000 or so clones; 85% occur once, and the top ten carry 13%. This clonotype was obtained from a human donor in a cohort sampled during active COVID-19. Sequencing input: peripheral blood.

The DNA for the CDR3 is TGCGCCAGCAGAGCCAGCGGAAACACCGGGGAGCTGTTTTTT. Its protein is CASRASGNTGELFF. V usage is TRBV10-1 and J usage is TRBJ2-2; perhaps TRBD2 as D (5 bases). CDR1 and CDR2 (germline): WNHNN, SYGVQD (reference sequence). There are 14 residues in the CDR3. V was shortened by 6 bases and J by 2 bases, with 10 bases between the two germline ends.